Listed below are T cell receptor beta chains from one sample, sequenced in a study of T cell repertoires in aging, cancer and after chemotherapy. Each CDR3 protein gets one entry after TCRdb re-called the multiplex PCR reads with MiXCR. The sample comprises 7,900 or so distinct CDR3 sequences, 30% to 40% of which are singletons, and over 3% rests with the top ten. Sample: blood. Receptors were obtained from a human donor in good health. Each CDR3 is given with its conserved first and last residue. A D gene is named only where the DNA matches it firmly. Where a row states a size, it is once, few, many or the class of an expanded clone; other rows omit it.

clone size	D gene	V gene	J gene	CDR3 DNA	CDR3 protein
medium-sized	NA	TRBV6-5	TRBJ2-7	TGTGCCAGCAGTTACTCGGCATCACTTCCCTACGAGCAGTACTTC	CASSYSASLPYEQYF
NA	TRBD1	TRBV5-1	TRBJ1-2	TGCGCCAGCAGCTTGGGTGGACAGGGCTATAACTATGGCTACACCTTC	CASSLGGQGYNYGYTF
NA	NA	TRBV10-2	TRBJ2-1	TGCGCCAGCAGTGAGTTCGTAGGATTGGCCAATGAGCAGTTCTTC	CASSEFVGLANEQFF
NA	TRBD1	TRBV14	TRBJ1-4	TGTGCCAGCAGCCCCGCTACGACAGGGATTGCAACTAATGAAAAACTGTTTTTT	CASSPATTGIATNEKLFF
NA	NA	TRBV6-5	TRBJ1-5	TGTGCCAGCAGTTACTTCAGTAGCAATCAGCCCCAGCATTTT	CASSYFSSNQPQHF
NA	TRBD1	TRBV6-5	TRBJ2-4	TGTGCCAGCAGTTCGGGACAGAACTTAGCCAAAAACATTCAGTACTTC	CASSSGQNLAKNIQYF
NA	NA	TRBV6-5	TRBJ2-7	TGTGCCAGCAGCCAGGGGGGGGTTCGATCCTACGAGCAGTACTTC	CASSQGGVRSYEQYF
medium-sized	TRBD2	TRBV29-1	TRBJ2-2	TGCAGCGTTGAAGGCGGGAGTACCGGGGAGCTGTTTTTT	CSVEGGSTGELFF
NA	NA	TRBV15	TRBJ1-4	TGTGCCACCAGCAGACCCCAGGGAGGGTATGAAAAACTGTTTTTT	CATSRPQGGYEKLFF
few	NA	TRBV27	TRBJ2-3	TGTGCCAGCAGTCCCCAGGGACTTAACACAGATACGCAGTATTTT	CASSPQGLNTDTQYF
few	NA	TRBV19	TRBJ1-2	TGTGCCAGTAGCCCCACTAATTTCGGCTACACCTTC	CASSPTNFGYTF
NA	NA	TRBV6-5	TRBJ1-2	TGTGCCAGCAGGGAACAGGGAGGATATGGCTACACCTTC	CASREQGGYGYTF
medium-sized	NA	TRBV7-2	TRBJ2-3	TGTGCCAGCAGCTTGTTCACAGATACGCAGTATTTT	CASSLFTDTQYF
few	TRBD2	TRBV6-6	TRBJ2-1	TGTGCCAGCAGTTACCCCGAACTAGCGGGCCTGGGGAGTAATGAGCAGTTCTTC	CASSYPELAGLGSNEQFF
NA	TRBD2	TRBV6-5	TRBJ2-6	TGTGCCAGCAGGGGGACTAGCGGGAGCTTAGGGGCCAACGTCCTGACTTTC	CASRGTSGSLGANVLTF
few	NA	TRBV20-1	TRBJ2-7	TGCAGTGCCACCGTAGGGGGATGGTACGAGCAGTACTTC	CSATVGGWYEQYF
NA	NA	TRBV5-6	TRBJ1-1	TGTGCCAGCAGCTCAAAAGGGGCGAACACTGAAGCTTTCTTT	CASSSKGANTEAFF
NA	NA	TRBV12-3/TRBV12-4	TRBJ1-4	TGTGCCAGCCGTGAATTAGGACAGGAAAAACTGTTTTTT	CASRELGQEKLFF
NA	NA	TRBV11-2	TRBJ2-7	TGTGCCAGCAGCCCGGGGTCCTCGAGCTCCTACGAGCAGTACTTC	CASSPGSSSSYEQYF
few	NA	TRBV30	TRBJ1-5	TGTGCCAGCAGCTTGGGTAGGGATCAGCCCCAGCATTTT	CASSLGRDQPQHF
NA	NA	TRBV20-1	TRBJ2-3	TGCAGTACTCAGGGGTCGGGGGATAGAACAGATACGCAGTATTTT	CSTQGSGDRTDTQYF
NA	NA	TRBV20-1	TRBJ2-5	TGCAGTGTAAGGTGGGGGGCAGTCCGGGAGACCCAGTACTTC	CSVRWGAVRETQYF
NA	NA	TRBV20-1	TRBJ1-1	TGCAGTGCTGCCCGGGGCGTAGGCACTGAAGCTTTCTTT	CSAARGVGTEAFF
NA	TRBD2	TRBV18	TRBJ2-3	TGTGCCAGCGCCAGCGGGAGGAATACGCAGTATTTT	CASASGRNTQYF
few	NA	TRBV11-2	TRBJ2-5	TGTGCCAGCAGCTTATTCGCGGCGAAACAAGAGACCCAGTACTTC	CASSLFAAKQETQYF
few	TRBD1	TRBV7-9	TRBJ2-2	TGTGCCAGCAGCTTATTGGCAGGGGGCACCGGGGAGCTGTTTTTT	CASSLLAGGTGELFF
few	NA	TRBV6-5	TRBJ1-6	TGTGCCAGCAGGTCCCGCCCGGCCCGGGATTCACCCCTCCACTTT	CASRSRPARDSPLHF
NA	NA	TRBV19	TRBJ2-4	TGTGCCAGTAGTCCCAGGGGGGTCCACTCCAAAAACATTCAGTACTTC	CASSPRGVHSKNIQYF
NA	NA	TRBV15	TRBJ2-1	TGTGCCACCAGCAGAGGGAGTGAGGGGGGCTCCTACAATGAGCAGTTCTTC	CATSRGSEGGSYNEQFF
NA	NA	TRBV12-3/TRBV12-4	TRBJ1-2	TGTGCCAGCAGTTTACAGAGTTATGGCTACACCTTC	CASSLQSYGYTF
few	NA	TRBV5-5	TRBJ1-1	TGTGCCAGCAGCTTAGGGCAGGGACTCGCGGCCACTGAAGCTTTCTTT	CASSLGQGLAATEAFF
medium-sized	NA	TRBV6-5	TRBJ1-1	TGTGCCAGCAGTTACTCGGCGAACACTGAAGCTTTCTTT	CASSYSANTEAFF
few	NA	TRBV27	TRBJ2-5	TGTGCCAGCAGCCCCACAGGAGAAGAGACCCAGTACTTC	CASSPTGEETQYF
NA	NA	TRBV4-2	TRBJ1-1	TGTGCCAGCAGCCAAGTCGACACTGAAGCTTTCTTT	CASSQVDTEAFF
NA	NA	TRBV18	TRBJ1-5	TGTGCCAGCTCACCAAAACAGGGTGCCGGCAATCAGCCCCAGCATTTT	CASSPKQGAGNQPQHF
NA	TRBD1	TRBV7-3	TRBJ2-3	TGTGCCAGCAGTTCCGGGACAGGGAGGGCAGATACGCAGTATTTT	CASSSGTGRADTQYF
medium-sized	NA	TRBV29-1	TRBJ2-1	TGCAGCGTTGGGGGTAGTGGCGGTGAGCAGTTCTTC	CSVGGSGGEQFF
large	NA	TRBV6-4	TRBJ2-2	TGTGCCAGCAGTGACTCGGACACCGGGGAGCTGTTTTTT	CASSDSDTGELFF
NA	TRBD2	TRBV20-1	TRBJ2-1	TGCAGTGCTAGAGGTGGGGGCGGGACTAGCGTATACAATGAGCAGTTCTTC	CSARGGGGTSVYNEQFF
NA	NA	TRBV20-1	TRBJ2-2	TGCAGTGCTAGCCAGGGAACGAACACCGGGGAGCTGTTTTTT	CSASQGTNTGELFF
NA	NA	TRBV5-6	TRBJ2-7	TGTGCCAGCCCTCGGGCCGGGAGCTCCTACGAGCAGTACTTC	CASPRAGSSYEQYF
NA	NA	TRBV4-3	TRBJ1-4	TGCGCCAGCAGCCAAGGGACGGAGCTGCATGAAAAACTGTTTTTT	CASSQGTELHEKLFF
NA	TRBD1	TRBV5-1	TRBJ2-2	TGCGCCAGCAGCCGCAACCTCCGGGACAGGAGGACCAGGGAGCTGTTTTTT	CASSRNLRDRRTRELFF
few	NA	TRBV6-6	TRBJ2-3	TGTGCCAGCACCCCAACAGGGAAACGCGATACGCAGTATTTT	CASTPTGKRDTQYF
few	NA	TRBV6-5	TRBJ2-7	TGTGCCAGCAGTGAAAACACGGGATCCTACGAGCAGTACTTC	CASSENTGSYEQYF
NA	TRBD2	TRBV11-2	TRBJ2-1	TGTGCCAGCAGCTTAGATCCAGGGTTAGCGGGGCAGTTCTTC	CASSLDPGLAGQFF
NA	TRBD2	TRBV20-1	TRBJ2-7	TGCAGTGCTGGGACTAGCGGGAGAGACGAGCAGTACTTC	CSAGTSGRDEQYF
NA	NA	TRBV20-1	TRBJ2-1	TGCAGTGCCACACAAAGGACGGCGTATGAGCAGTTCTTC	CSATQRTAYEQFF
few	TRBD2	TRBV5-4	TRBJ2-1	TGTGCCAGCAGCCCGCCGGGACTAGCGGGCATAGAGCAGTTCTTC	CASSPPGLAGIEQFF